Described below is a single TCR beta chain sequence and its context. Antigen specificity is unknown. This record belongs to a study of vaccination effects on CD4 cells after COVID-19. Overall study context: Participants completed two doses of the BNT162b2 or mRNA-1273 vaccine. The study, taken as a whole, reports: Marked clonal contraction was seen in infection- and vaccine-induced clones late after vaccination.

Here immunoSEQ multiplex PCR was the method, and the copy in TCRdb shows in-frame clones only, minus some. The profile shows some 69,000 clones, approximately 75% of them singletons. Using viral peptide pools, the ViraFEST assay grew out antigen-specific CD4+ T cells prior to sequencing. Culture lasted roughly 9 days before CD4+ T cell isolation. Recipients of the vaccine had no prior SARS-CoV-2 infection and negative nucleocapsid antibodies. A few million PBMC were seeded per well and grown in the presence of about 9.6 IU/ml IL-2 and roughly 9.9 ug/ml peptides. The authors replaced half the medium with IL-2 medium on days 3 and 7. V shed 4 bases, J shed 6 bases, and the junction held 10 bases outside the gene matches. Germline V gene lookup returns CDR1 SGHDN and CDR2 FVKESK. The CDR3 has 16 amino acids.

The sample here was CD4+ T cells from PBMCs cultured with HCoV-NL63 spike peptides, taken before COVID-19 vaccination. The V call is TRBV14, the J call TRBJ2-1, with 9 bases aligning to TRBD1. The sequence came from a human donor who received a COVID-19 vaccine. CDR3 in amino acids: CASSRPGQGTVNEQFF. For the CDR3, the DNA is TGTGCCAGCAGCCGACCGGGACAGGGTACGGTCAATGAGCAGTTCTTC.